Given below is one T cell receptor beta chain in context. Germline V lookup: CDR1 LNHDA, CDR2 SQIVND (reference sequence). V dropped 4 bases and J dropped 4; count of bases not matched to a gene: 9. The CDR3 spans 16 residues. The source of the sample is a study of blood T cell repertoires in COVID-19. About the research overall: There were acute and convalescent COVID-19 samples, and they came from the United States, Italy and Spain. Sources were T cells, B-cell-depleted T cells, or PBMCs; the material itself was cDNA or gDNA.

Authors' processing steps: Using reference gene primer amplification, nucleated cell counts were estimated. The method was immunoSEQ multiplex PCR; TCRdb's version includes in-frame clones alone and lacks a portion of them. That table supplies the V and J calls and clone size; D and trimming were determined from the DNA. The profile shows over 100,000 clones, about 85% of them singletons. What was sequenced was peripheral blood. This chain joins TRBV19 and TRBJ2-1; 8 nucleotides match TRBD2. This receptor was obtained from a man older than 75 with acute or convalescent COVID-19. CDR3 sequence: CASSTKTSGAYNEQFF. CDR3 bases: TGTGCCAGTAGTACGAAAACTAGCGGAGCTTACAATGAGCAGTTCTTC.